A selection of T cell receptor beta chains follows, all from one sample in a study of blood T cell repertoires in COVID-19. Produced via immunoSEQ multiplex PCR; TCRdb's table is partial and in-frame only. The repertoire consists of fewer than 250,000 clones, with approximately 78% occurring once and the leading ten covering more than 9%. Sequencing was performed on peripheral blood. These receptors came from a woman of 80 years or more with acute or convalescent COVID-19. Both conserved end residues are part of each CDR3. The order of the fields is D gene, J gene, clone size, V gene, CDR3 DNA, CDR3 protein. A D gene is named only where the DNA matches it firmly. Where a row states a size, it is once, few, many or the class of an expanded clone; other rows omit it.

D gene: NA; J gene: TRBJ1-1; clone size: NA; V gene: TRBV4-2; CDR3 DNA: TGTGCCAGCAGCCAAGATAAAATACCGGGGGAGGCTGAAGCTTTCTTT; CDR3 protein: CASSQDKIPGEAEAFF
D gene: TRBD2; J gene: TRBJ2-7; clone size: NA; V gene: TRBV10-3; CDR3 DNA: TGTGCCATCAGTGAGTACACTAGCGGGAGCTACGAGCAGTACTTC; CDR3 protein: CAISEYTSGSYEQYF
D gene: TRBD2; J gene: TRBJ2-1; clone size: NA; V gene: TRBV2; CDR3 DNA: TGTGCCAGCACCACGGGGACTAGCGGGTACAATGAGCAGTTCTTC; CDR3 protein: CASTTGTSGYNEQFF
D gene: NA; J gene: TRBJ2-1; clone size: NA; V gene: TRBV24-1; CDR3 DNA: TGTGCCACCAGTGAACCTGGGACTTCAACCTACAATGAGCAGTTCTTC; CDR3 protein: CATSEPGTSTYNEQFF
D gene: TRBD2; J gene: TRBJ2-4; clone size: once; V gene: TRBV19; CDR3 DNA: TGTGCCAGTAGTTCCCGGGCTAGCGGGAGAGACTACATTCAGTACTTC; CDR3 protein: CASSSRASGRDYIQYF
D gene: TRBD1; J gene: TRBJ2-7; clone size: NA; V gene: TRBV6-5; CDR3 DNA: TGTGCCAGCAGTTCGCTCCCCCCCATGACAGGGTTCGAGCAGTACTTC; CDR3 protein: CASSSLPPMTGFEQYF
D gene: NA; J gene: TRBJ1-3; clone size: NA; V gene: TRBV10-3; CDR3 DNA: TGTGCCATCAGCCCAGACAGGACCTCTGGAAACACCATATATTTT; CDR3 protein: CAISPDRTSGNTIYF
D gene: TRBD1; J gene: TRBJ2-7; clone size: NA; V gene: TRBV24-1; CDR3 DNA: TGTGCCACCAGTGATCCCGGACAGGGCGGCTACGAGCAGTACTTC; CDR3 protein: CATSDPGQGGYEQYF
D gene: NA; J gene: TRBJ1-5; clone size: NA; V gene: TRBV29-1; CDR3 DNA: TGCAGCGTGTCGGACAGTCTCAATCAGCCCCAGCATTTT; CDR3 protein: CSVSDSLNQPQHF
D gene: TRBD1; J gene: TRBJ2-1; clone size: NA; V gene: TRBV12-5; CDR3 DNA: TGTGCTAGTGGTTTGGGGGACAGGGCCTACAATGAGCAGTTCTTC; CDR3 protein: CASGLGDRAYNEQFF
D gene: TRBD1; J gene: TRBJ1-2; clone size: NA; V gene: TRBV10-3; CDR3 DNA: TGTGCCATCAGTGACTCTGTCCCGGGACAGGGGGCAACGGATGGCTACACCTTC; CDR3 protein: CAISDSVPGQGATDGYTF
D gene: NA; J gene: TRBJ2-2; clone size: NA; V gene: TRBV29-1; CDR3 DNA: TGCAGCGTTGAAGTCCCCCGAGCGGGCACCGGGGAGCTGTTTTTT; CDR3 protein: CSVEVPRAGTGELFF
D gene: NA; J gene: TRBJ2-7; clone size: NA; V gene: TRBV19; CDR3 DNA: TGTGCCAGTAGCAACTTGCCGGGACAAGGGACCCACGAGCAGTACTTC; CDR3 protein: CASSNLPGQGTHEQYF
D gene: TRBD1; J gene: TRBJ2-1; clone size: NA; V gene: TRBV2; CDR3 DNA: TGTGCCAGCAGTGCCTGGACAGGGCATTCCTACAATGAGCAGTTCTTC; CDR3 protein: CASSAWTGHSYNEQFF
D gene: NA; J gene: TRBJ1-1; clone size: once; V gene: TRBV10-3; CDR3 DNA: TGTGCCACGGGACTGGGAGACACTGAAGCTTTCTTT; CDR3 protein: CATGLGDTEAFF
D gene: NA; J gene: TRBJ2-7; clone size: once; V gene: TRBV5-5; CDR3 DNA: TGTGCCACAAAAACGCGAGGGATCGGGGCCTACGAGCAGTACTTC; CDR3 protein: CATKTRGIGAYEQYF
D gene: TRBD1; J gene: TRBJ1-5; clone size: NA; V gene: TRBV6-1; CDR3 DNA: TGTGCCAGCAGTGAAGCGGCGACAGGGGTCTATAGCAATCAGCCCCAGCATTTT; CDR3 protein: CASSEAATGVYSNQPQHF
D gene: TRBD2; J gene: TRBJ2-7; clone size: NA; V gene: TRBV2; CDR3 DNA: TGTGCCAGCAGTGAAGGAGCGGGGGGGCTCTACGAGCAGTACTTC; CDR3 protein: CASSEGAGGLYEQYF
D gene: NA; J gene: TRBJ2-7; clone size: NA; V gene: TRBV7-6; CDR3 DNA: TGTGCCAGCAGCTTAGCCCGGCGGTCGGTCGAGCAGTACTTC; CDR3 protein: CASSLARRSVEQYF
D gene: NA; J gene: TRBJ1-5; clone size: few; V gene: TRBV7-2; CDR3 DNA: TGTGCCAGCAGCCCAGGCACAGGCACCAATCAGCCCCAGCATTTT; CDR3 protein: CASSPGTGTNQPQHF
D gene: TRBD2; J gene: TRBJ2-5; clone size: NA; V gene: TRBV7-2; CDR3 DNA: TGTGCCAGCAGCTTAAACGGGGGGGCGCAAGAGACCCAGTACTTC; CDR3 protein: CASSLNGGAQETQYF
D gene: TRBD1; J gene: TRBJ2-2; clone size: NA; V gene: TRBV6-5; CDR3 DNA: TGTGCCAGCAGTTACTCGAGTCAGGGGGCGGCCGGGGAGCTGTTTTTT; CDR3 protein: CASSYSSQGAAGELFF
D gene: TRBD1; J gene: TRBJ2-2; clone size: few; V gene: TRBV18; CDR3 DNA: TGTGCCAGCTCACGACAGGGTACAACCGGGGAGCTGTTTTTT; CDR3 protein: CASSRQGTTGELFF
D gene: TRBD2; J gene: TRBJ2-1; clone size: once; V gene: TRBV15; CDR3 DNA: TGTGCCACCGCGGCTAGCGGGTACAATGAGCAGTTCTTC; CDR3 protein: CATAASGYNEQFF
D gene: NA; J gene: TRBJ1-2; clone size: NA; V gene: TRBV6-2/TRBV6-3; CDR3 DNA: TGTGCCAGCAGCCAGGACAGAACTAACTATGGCTACACCTTC; CDR3 protein: CASSQDRTNYGYTF
D gene: NA; J gene: TRBJ1-1; clone size: few; V gene: TRBV7-3; CDR3 DNA: TGTGCCAGCAGCCCCCATGGGGACATGAACACTGAAGCTTTCTTT; CDR3 protein: CASSPHGDMNTEAFF
D gene: NA; J gene: TRBJ1-4; clone size: once; V gene: TRBV5-1; CDR3 DNA: TGCGCCAGCAGCACCTCCCTTAGGACAGACCCCCAGGAAAAACTGTTTTTT; CDR3 protein: CASSTSLRTDPQEKLFF
D gene: NA; J gene: TRBJ2-7; clone size: NA; V gene: TRBV21-1; CDR3 DNA: TGTGCCAGCATCCTTTGCCCGCTTGGGGGGAACGAGCAGTACTTC; CDR3 protein: CASILCPLGGNEQYF